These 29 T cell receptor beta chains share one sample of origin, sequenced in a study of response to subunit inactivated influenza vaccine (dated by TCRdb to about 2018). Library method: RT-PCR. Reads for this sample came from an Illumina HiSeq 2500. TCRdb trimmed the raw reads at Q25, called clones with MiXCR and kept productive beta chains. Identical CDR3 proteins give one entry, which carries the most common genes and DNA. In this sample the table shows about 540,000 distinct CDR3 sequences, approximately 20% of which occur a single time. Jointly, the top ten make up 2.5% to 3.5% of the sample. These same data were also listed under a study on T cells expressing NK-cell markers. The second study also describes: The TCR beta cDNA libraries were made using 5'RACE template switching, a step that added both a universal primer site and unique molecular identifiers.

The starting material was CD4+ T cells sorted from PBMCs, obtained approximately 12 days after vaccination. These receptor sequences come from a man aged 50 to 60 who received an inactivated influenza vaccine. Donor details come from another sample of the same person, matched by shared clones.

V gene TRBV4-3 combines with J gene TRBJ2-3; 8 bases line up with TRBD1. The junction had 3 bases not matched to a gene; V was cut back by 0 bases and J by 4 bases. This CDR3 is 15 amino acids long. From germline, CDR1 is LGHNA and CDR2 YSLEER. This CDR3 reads CASSQDLTGADTQYF. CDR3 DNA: TGCGCCAGCAGCCAAGACCTGACAGGGGCAGATACGCAGTATTTT.

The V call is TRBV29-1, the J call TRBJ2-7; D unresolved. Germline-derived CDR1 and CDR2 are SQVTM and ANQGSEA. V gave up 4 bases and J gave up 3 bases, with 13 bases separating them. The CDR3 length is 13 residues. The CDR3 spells CSVALVGGYEQYF. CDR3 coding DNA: TGCAGCGTTGCCCTCGTCGGCGGCTACGAGCAGTACTTC.

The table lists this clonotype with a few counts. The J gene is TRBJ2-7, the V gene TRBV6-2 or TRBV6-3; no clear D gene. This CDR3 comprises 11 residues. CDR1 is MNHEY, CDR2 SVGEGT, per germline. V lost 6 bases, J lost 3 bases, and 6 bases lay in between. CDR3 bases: TGTGCCAGCAGGGGTAACTACGAGCAGTACTTC. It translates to CASRGNYEQYF.

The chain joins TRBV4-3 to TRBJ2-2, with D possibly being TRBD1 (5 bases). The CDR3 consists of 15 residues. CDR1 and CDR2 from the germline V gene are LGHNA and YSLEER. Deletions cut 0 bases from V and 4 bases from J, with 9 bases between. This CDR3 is CASSQDAQGTGELFF. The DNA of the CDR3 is TGCGCCAGCAGCCAAGATGCCCAGGGCACCGGGGAGCTGTTTTTT.

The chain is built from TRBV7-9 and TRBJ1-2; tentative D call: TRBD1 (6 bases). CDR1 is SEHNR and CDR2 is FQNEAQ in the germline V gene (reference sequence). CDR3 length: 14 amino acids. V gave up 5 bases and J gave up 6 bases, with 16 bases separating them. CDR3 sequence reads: CASSPQGRADGYTF. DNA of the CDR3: TGTGCCAGCAGCCCACAGGGTAGGGCGGATGGCTACACCTTC.

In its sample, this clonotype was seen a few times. DNA for the CDR3: TGTGCCAGCAGCCCCAGGGGGGGCGCGTGGAATGAGCAGTTCTTC. It is translated as CASSPRGGAWNEQFF. The gene calls are TRBV11-2 and TRBJ2-1, with D perhaps given as TRBD1 or TRBD2 (7 bases each). The CDR3 runs 15 residues. V was cut by 5 bases and J by 7 bases, with 18 bases left in between. Germline CDR1 reads SGHAT; CDR2 reads FQNNGV.

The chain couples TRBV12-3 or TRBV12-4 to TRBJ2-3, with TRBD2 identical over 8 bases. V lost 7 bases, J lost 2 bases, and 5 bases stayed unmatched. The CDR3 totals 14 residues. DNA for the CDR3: TGTGCCAGCACCGATAGCGGGATCACAGATACGCAGTATTTT. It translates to CASTDSGITDTQYF.

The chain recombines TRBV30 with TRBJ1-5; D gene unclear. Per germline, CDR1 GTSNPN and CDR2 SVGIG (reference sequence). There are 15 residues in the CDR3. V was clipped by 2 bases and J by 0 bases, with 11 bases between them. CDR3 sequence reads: CAWSTGRLSNQPQHF. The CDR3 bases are TGTGCCTGGAGTACCGGACGGCTTAGCAATCAGCCCCAGCATTTT.

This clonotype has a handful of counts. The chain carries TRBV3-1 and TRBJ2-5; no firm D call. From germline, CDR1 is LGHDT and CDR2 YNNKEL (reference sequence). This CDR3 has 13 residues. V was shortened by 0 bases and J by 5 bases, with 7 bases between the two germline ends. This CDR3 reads CASSQDVRETQYF. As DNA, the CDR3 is TGTGCCAGCAGCCAAGACGTGCGGGAGACCCAGTACTTC.

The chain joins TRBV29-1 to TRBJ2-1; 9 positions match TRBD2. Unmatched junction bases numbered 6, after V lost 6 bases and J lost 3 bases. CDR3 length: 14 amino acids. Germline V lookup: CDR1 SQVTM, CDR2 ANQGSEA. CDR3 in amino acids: CSVPRGGVYNEQFF. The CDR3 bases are TGCAGCGTCCCCCGCGGGGGGGTCTACAATGAGCAGTTCTTC.

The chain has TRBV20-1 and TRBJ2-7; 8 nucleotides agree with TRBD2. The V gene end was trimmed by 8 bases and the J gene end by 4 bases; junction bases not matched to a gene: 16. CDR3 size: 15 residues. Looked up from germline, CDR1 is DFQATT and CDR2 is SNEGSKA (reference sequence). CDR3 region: CSSSRGLAGLYEQYF. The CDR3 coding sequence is TGCAGTTCATCCCGCGGGCTAGCGGGTCTTTACGAGCAGTACTTC.

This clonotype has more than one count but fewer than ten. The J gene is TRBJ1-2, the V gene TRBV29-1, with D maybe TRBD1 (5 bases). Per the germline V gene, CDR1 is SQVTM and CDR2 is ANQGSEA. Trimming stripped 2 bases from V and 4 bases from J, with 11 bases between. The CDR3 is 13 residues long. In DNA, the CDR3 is TGCAGCGTTGAAAAGGACGGGACCTATGGCTACACCTTC. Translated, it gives CSVEKDGTYGYTF.

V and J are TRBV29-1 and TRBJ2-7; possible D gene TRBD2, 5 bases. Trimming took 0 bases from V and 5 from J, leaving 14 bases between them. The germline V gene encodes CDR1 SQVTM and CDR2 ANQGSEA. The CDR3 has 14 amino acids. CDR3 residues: CSVEEGFGADEQYF. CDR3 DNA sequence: TGCAGCGTTGAAGAAGGGTTCGGAGCGGACGAGCAGTACTTC.

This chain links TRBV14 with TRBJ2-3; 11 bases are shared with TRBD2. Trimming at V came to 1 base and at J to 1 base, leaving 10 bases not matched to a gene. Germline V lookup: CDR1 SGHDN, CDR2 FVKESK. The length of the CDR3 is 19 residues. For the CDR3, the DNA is TGTGCCAGCAGCCAAGGGTTCACTAGCGGGAGAGGCGGCACAGATACGCAGTATTTT. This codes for CASSQGFTSGRGGTDTQYF. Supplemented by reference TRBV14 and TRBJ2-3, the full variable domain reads EAGVTQFPSHSVIEKGQTVTLRCDPISGHDNLYWYRRVMGKEIKFLLHFVKESKQDESGMPNNRFLAERTGGTYSTLKVQPAELEDSGVYFCASSQGFTSGRGGTDTQYFGPGTRLTVL.

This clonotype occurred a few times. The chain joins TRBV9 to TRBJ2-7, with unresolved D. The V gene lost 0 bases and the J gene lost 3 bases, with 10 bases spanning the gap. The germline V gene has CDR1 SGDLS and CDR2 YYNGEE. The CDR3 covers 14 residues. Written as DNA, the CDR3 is TGTGCCAGCAGCGTAGGGACCCCCTACTACGAGCAGTACTTC. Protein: CASSVGTPYYEQYF.

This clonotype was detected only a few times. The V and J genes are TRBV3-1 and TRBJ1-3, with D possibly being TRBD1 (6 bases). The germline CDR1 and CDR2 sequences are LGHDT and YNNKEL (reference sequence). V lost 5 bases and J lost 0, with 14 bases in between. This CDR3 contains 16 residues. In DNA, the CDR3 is TGTGCCAGCAGCTATCAGACAGGACCCTCTGGAAACACCATATATTTT. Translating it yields CASSYQTGPSGNTIYF.

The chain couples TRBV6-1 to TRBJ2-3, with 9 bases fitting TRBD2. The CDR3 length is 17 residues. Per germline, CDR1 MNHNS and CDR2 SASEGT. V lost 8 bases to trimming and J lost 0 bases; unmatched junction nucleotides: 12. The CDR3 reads CASALWASGTSTDTQYF. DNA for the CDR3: TGTGCCAGCGCCCTTTGGGCTAGCGGGACTAGCACAGATACGCAGTATTTT.

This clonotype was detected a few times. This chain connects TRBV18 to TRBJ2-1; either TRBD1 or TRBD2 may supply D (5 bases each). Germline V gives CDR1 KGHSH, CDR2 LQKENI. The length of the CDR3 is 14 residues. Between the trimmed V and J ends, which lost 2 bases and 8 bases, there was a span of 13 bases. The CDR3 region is CASSPRAGTDEQFF. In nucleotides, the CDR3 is TGTGCCAGCTCACCAAGGGCAGGGACGGATGAGCAGTTCTTC.

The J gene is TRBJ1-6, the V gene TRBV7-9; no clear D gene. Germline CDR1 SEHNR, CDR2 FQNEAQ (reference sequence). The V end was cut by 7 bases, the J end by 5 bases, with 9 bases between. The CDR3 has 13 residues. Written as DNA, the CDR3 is TGTGCCAGCACCATTACTAATAATTCACCCCTCCACTTT. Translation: CASTITNNSPLHF.

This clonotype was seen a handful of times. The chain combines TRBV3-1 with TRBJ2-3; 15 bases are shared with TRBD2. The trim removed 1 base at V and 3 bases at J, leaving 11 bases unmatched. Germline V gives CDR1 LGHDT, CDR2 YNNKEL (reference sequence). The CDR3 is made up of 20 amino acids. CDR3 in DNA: TGTGCCAGCAGCCAAGGGAGGACTAGCGGGAGGGCTCTCAGAACAGATACGCAGTATTTT. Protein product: CASSQGRTSGRALRTDTQYF.

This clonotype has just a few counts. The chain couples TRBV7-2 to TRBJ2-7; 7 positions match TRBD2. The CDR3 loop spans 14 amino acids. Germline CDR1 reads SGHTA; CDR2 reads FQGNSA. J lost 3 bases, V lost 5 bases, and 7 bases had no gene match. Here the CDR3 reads CASSPDGGSYEQYF. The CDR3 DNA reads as TGTGCCAGCAGCCCCGACGGGGGGAGCTACGAGCAGTACTTC.

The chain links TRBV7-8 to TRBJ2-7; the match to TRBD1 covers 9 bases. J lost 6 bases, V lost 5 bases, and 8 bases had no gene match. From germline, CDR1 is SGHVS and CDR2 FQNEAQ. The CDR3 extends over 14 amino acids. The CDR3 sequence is CASSPRDRVPEQYF. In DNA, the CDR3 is TGTGCCAGCAGCCCGCGGGACAGGGTCCCCGAGCAGTACTTC.

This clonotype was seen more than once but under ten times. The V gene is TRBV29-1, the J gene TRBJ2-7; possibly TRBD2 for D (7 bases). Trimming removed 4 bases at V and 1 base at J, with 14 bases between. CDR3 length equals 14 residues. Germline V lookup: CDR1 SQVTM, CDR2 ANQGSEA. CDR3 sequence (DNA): TGCAGCGTTGTAGTGAGGGGGGGGTCCTACGAGCAGTACTTC. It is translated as CSVVVRGGSYEQYF.

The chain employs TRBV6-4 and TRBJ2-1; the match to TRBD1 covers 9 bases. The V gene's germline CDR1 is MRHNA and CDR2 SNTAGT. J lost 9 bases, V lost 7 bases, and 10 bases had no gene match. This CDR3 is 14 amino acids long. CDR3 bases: TGTGCCAGCAAGCCCGGGACAGGGAGTAGTGAGCAGTTCTTC. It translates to CASKPGTGSSEQFF.

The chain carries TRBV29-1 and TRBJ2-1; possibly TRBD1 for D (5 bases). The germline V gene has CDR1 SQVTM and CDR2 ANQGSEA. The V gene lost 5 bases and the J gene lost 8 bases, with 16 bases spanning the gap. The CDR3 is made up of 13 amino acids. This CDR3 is CSVLQGGVDEQFF. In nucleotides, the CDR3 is TGCAGCGTTTTGCAGGGTGGGGTGGATGAGCAGTTCTTC.

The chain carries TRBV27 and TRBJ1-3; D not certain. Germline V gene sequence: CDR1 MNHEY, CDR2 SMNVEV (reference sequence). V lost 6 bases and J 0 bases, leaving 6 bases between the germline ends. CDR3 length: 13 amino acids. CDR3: CASRAISGNTIYF. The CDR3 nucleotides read TGTGCCAGCAGGGCAATCTCTGGAAACACCATATATTTT.

The CDR3 coding sequence is TGTGCCAGCAGTTTATCGGGTACAGGACACACTGAAGCTTTCTTT. Translated: CASSLSGTGHTEAFF. The chain combines TRBV27 with TRBJ1-1, with D possibly TRBD1 on 5 matching bases. The germline V and J ends were trimmed by 0 bases and 3 bases, with 11 bases remaining between them. Germline CDR1 is MNHEY and CDR2 is SMNVEV (reference sequence). The CDR3 runs 15 residues.

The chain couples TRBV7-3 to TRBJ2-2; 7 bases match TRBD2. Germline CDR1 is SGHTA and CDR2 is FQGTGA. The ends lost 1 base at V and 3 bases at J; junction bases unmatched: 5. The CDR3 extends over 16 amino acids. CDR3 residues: CASSLMASGYTGELFF. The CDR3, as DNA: TGTGCCAGCAGCTTAATGGCTAGCGGCTACACCGGGGAGCTGTTTTTT.

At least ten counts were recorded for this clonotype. CDR3 nucleotides: TGTGCCATCAGTGAGTCGACGGGTGGCTCTGGAAACACCATATATTTT. The encoded protein is CAISESTGGSGNTIYF. The rearrangement joins TRBV10-3 to TRBJ1-3; D call uncertain. The CDR3 extends over 16 amino acids. Germline-derived CDR1 and CDR2 are ENHRY and SYGVKD. Between the trimmed V and J ends, which lost 0 bases and 0 bases, there was a span of 9 bases.